The rows below give T cell receptor beta chains drawn from one sample of a study of blood T cell repertoires in COVID-19. The protocol was immunoSEQ multiplex PCR, while the TCRdb copy is restricted to in-frame clones and leaves out a portion. The sample shows under 150,000 clones, approximately 82% of them seen only once. Material for sequencing was peripheral blood. These receptors were collected from a man aged 25 to 40 with acute or convalescent COVID-19. The CDR3 runs from the conserved cysteine through the conserved F or W. D genes are given only for firm matches. The size entry is marked missing in some rows and otherwise reads once, few, many or a size class.

clone size	D gene	J gene	V gene	CDR3 length	CDR3 DNA	CDR3 protein
once	TRBD1	TRBJ2-1	TRBV5-4	14	TGTGCCAGCAGTCGGGACAGCTCCTACAATGAGCAGTTCTTC	CASSRDSSYNEQFF
NA	NA	TRBJ1-6	TRBV6-5	14	TGTGCCAGCAGTTACAATGGGGAGAATTCACCCCTCCACTTT	CASSYNGENSPLHF
NA	TRBD1	TRBJ2-2	TRBV10-3	18	TGTGCCATCAGTGCCCCACCGGGACAGGGGGCCGTAACCGGGGAGCTGTTTTTT	CAISAPPGQGAVTGELFF
NA	NA	TRBJ1-5	TRBV6-5	14	TGTGCCAGCAGTCTGACAGGCCCCAATCAGCCCCAGCATTTT	CASSLTGPNQPQHF
NA	NA	TRBJ2-7	TRBV9	13	TGTGCCAGCAGCGTAAGTGCAGACTACGAGCAGTACTTC	CASSVSADYEQYF
NA	NA	TRBJ2-1	TRBV7-8	16	TGTGCCAGCAGCTTAGCCCCTAGAGGGGGCTACAATGAGCAGTTCTTC	CASSLAPRGGYNEQFF
NA	TRBD2	TRBJ2-4	TRBV6-5	15	TGTGCCACCAATAGCGGGACATTAGCCAAAAACATTCAGTACTTC	CATNSGTLAKNIQYF
few	TRBD1	TRBJ1-1	TRBV4-3	14	TGCGCCAGCAGCCAAGATAGACGACAGGGTGAAGCTTTCTTT	CASSQDRRQGEAFF
once	TRBD1	TRBJ1-1	TRBV7-2	14	TGTGCCAGCAGCCGTTCCAGGGGGCACACTGAAGCTTTCTTT	CASSRSRGHTEAFF
NA	TRBD1	TRBJ2-3	TRBV4-1	17	TGCGCCAGCAGCCAAGCCGGGACAGGGGAAAGCACAGATACGCAGTATTTT	CASSQAGTGESTDTQYF
NA	TRBD2	TRBJ2-7	TRBV19	15	TGTGCCAGTAGTACCCAGACTAGCGGGGTCTACGAGCAGTACTTC	CASSTQTSGVYEQYF
NA	NA	TRBJ1-1	TRBV4-3	13	TGCGCCAGCAGCCAAGAGCGCCTCACTGAAGCTTTCTTT	CASSQERLTEAFF
few	NA	TRBJ2-3	TRBV5-1	14	TGCGCCAGCAGCTTGGTTTACCTAGCGGATACGCAGTATTTT	CASSLVYLADTQYF
NA	NA	TRBJ1-5	TRBV5-4	15	TGTGCCAGCAGCCTGATCCGGGACAATAATCAGCCCCAGCATTTT	CASSLIRDNNQPQHF
NA	TRBD1	TRBJ2-2	TRBV7-9	15	TGTGCCAGCAGTTCACACAGGGGTTGGTTCGGGGAGCTGTTTTTT	CASSSHRGWFGELFF
NA	NA	TRBJ2-5	TRBV5-1	15	TGCGCCAGCAGCTTGTTCCCCGGGAGACAAGAGACCCAGTACTTC	CASSLFPGRQETQYF
NA	TRBD2	TRBJ2-1	TRBV15	15	TGTGCCACCAGCAGGGCCTCTGGCGGGGGGTGGGAGCAGTTCTTC	CATSRASGGGWEQFF
NA	NA	TRBJ1-1	TRBV29-1	13	TGCAGCGTGGACGGGACAACCAACACTGAAGCTTTCTTT	CSVDGTTNTEAFF
NA	TRBD1	TRBJ2-1	TRBV10-3	13	TGTGCCATCACGGGACAGCCTTACAATGAGCAGTTCTTC	CAITGQPYNEQFF
NA	NA	TRBJ1-1	TRBV11-3	12	TGTGCCAGCAGCGACCACAGGGCTGAAGCTTTCTTT	CASSDHRAEAFF
NA	NA	TRBJ2-4	TRBV12-3/TRBV12-4	12	TGTGCCAGCAGCCCCAATGAGGGCATTCAGTACTTC	CASSPNEGIQYF
NA	NA	TRBJ1-5	TRBV10-1	13	TGCGCCAGCAGTGAGACAGGTCCCCAGCCCCAGCATTTT	CASSETGPQPQHF
once	NA	TRBJ2-5	TRBV6-5	14	TGTGCCAGTAATAAACTTGGGACTCGGGAGACCCAGTACTTC	CASNKLGTRETQYF
once	TRBD1	TRBJ1-2	TRBV6-2/TRBV6-3	13	TGTGCCAGCAGTATGGGACAGTACTATGGCTACACCTTC	CASSMGQYYGYTF
NA	NA	TRBJ1-4	TRBV15	15	TGTGCCACCAGCAGTGGGGGACTGGTTAATGAAAAACTGTTTTTT	CATSSGGLVNEKLFF
NA	NA	TRBJ1-2	TRBV18	16	TGTGCCAGCTCACCAGAATCGCAGGGTTCACAGTATGGCTACACCTTC	CASSPESQGSQYGYTF
NA	NA	TRBJ1-2	TRBV30	13	TGTGCCTGGGCAGGGCAAGCTAACTATGGCTACACCTTC	CAWAGQANYGYTF
NA	NA	TRBJ2-5	TRBV13	14	TGTGCCAGCAGCTTAGAGGTCAGGGCTGGGACCCAGTACTTC	CASSLEVRAGTQYF
NA	TRBD2	TRBJ2-3	TRBV7-9	16	TGTGCCAGCAGACTTCGACTAGCGGGAGGGGCAGATACGCAGTATTTT	CASRLRLAGGADTQYF
NA	NA	TRBJ1-6	TRBV27	15	TGTGCCAGCAGTTTTGGGGGGGAATATAATTCACCCCTCCACTTT	CASSFGGEYNSPLHF
NA	NA	TRBJ2-5	TRBV7-6	16	TGTGCCAGCAGCCGCGAGGGGGGGGCGCCGGGAGAGACCCAGTACTTC	CASSREGGAPGETQYF